This TCR beta chain originates from a study of radiotherapy plus CTLA-4 blockade in lung cancer. Clones were read by immunoSEQ multiplex PCR, and TCRdb kept only the in-frame ones, dropping some. The repertoire holds more than 100,000 clones, with 70% to 90% as singletons. From germline, CDR1 is LNHNV and CDR2 YYDKDF (reference sequence). The CDR3 is 15 amino acids. V was trimmed by 0 bases and J by 9 bases, leaving 15 bases between them. The chain joins TRBV15 to TRBJ2-1; D is ambiguous. The sequenced sample was peripheral blood, obtained from a patient treated with radiotherapy plus ipilimumab. This TCR derives from a human donor with non-small cell lung cancer that progressed on radiotherapy plus ipilimumab. The CDR3 region is CATSRDRPEKGEQFF. DNA for the CDR3: TGTGCCACCAGCAGAGACCGGCCGGAAAAAGGTGAGCAGTTCTTC.